The clone carrying this T cell receptor (beta chain) was seen many times. The CDR3 has 15 amino acids. Germline V CDR1 and CDR2: SGHTA, FQGNSA. The V gene lost 4 bases and the J gene lost 1 base, with 14 bases spanning the gap. TCRdb independently ran MiXCR on the reads; one entry per CDR3 protein. The profile shows some 220,000 distinct CDR3 sequences, 9% to 15% of them singletons. The sample originates from a study of T cell repertoires in cytomegalovirus infection. V is TRBV7-2 and J is TRBJ2-7; perhaps TRBD1 as D (7 bases). The receptor comes from a human donor in good health (CMV status not recorded). Some clones in this sample may be carry-over from other donors' samples. The sequenced material came from PBMCs. This CDR3 reads CASSSRGALSYEQYF. CDR3 DNA: TGTGCCAGCAGCTCCAGGGGGGCCCTATCCTACGAGCAGTACTTC.